The rows below give T cell receptor beta chains drawn from one sample of a study of response to subunit inactivated influenza vaccine. MiXCR, applied by TCRdb to the RT-PCR reads, yields one record per CDR3 protein. The sample includes around 480,000 distinct CDR3 sequences, 11% of them seen just once. Sequencing was performed on PBMCs from blood, taken roughly 46 days after vaccination. These receptors all come from a man aged 45 to 65 who received an inactivated influenza vaccine. CDR3s include the opening cysteine and the closing phenylalanine or tryptophan. The D gene is left open where the match is weak.

CDR3,V,J,D
CACRDREEWVDTQYF,TRBV30,TRBJ2-3,TRBD1
CASSSLAGGGEQFF,TRBV3-1,TRBJ2-1,TRBD2
CASSLWDRSDEQYF,TRBV7-2,TRBJ2-7,-
CASSQVSGREQFF,TRBV4-2,TRBJ2-1,TRBD2
CASSYSIGGLRNEQFF,TRBV6-2/TRBV6-3,TRBJ2-1,TRBD1
CASSPPLAGVYEQYF,TRBV12-3/TRBV12-4,TRBJ2-7,TRBD2
CASSLDRSGYTF,TRBV11-2,TRBJ1-2,-
CAISEGKGGGSSYNEQFF,TRBV10-3,TRBJ2-1,-
CASSFPLDTGELFF,TRBV28,TRBJ2-2,-
CASSQRSDQDTQYF,TRBV28,TRBJ2-3,-
CASARDRLSSYNEQFF,TRBV18,TRBJ2-1,TRBD1
CSVDGADLEETQYF,TRBV29-1,TRBJ2-5,-
CASSSPGGNTGELFF,TRBV6-1,TRBJ2-2,-
CASSTPTAPLNTEAFF,TRBV19,TRBJ1-1,-
CASSEPGQGKDGYTF,TRBV6-1,TRBJ1-2,TRBD1
CSVMPSPANTGELFF,TRBV29-1,TRBJ2-2,-
CASSTNRQTIANYGYTF,TRBV6-1,TRBJ1-2,-
CSAKTGRNNEQFF,TRBV20-1,TRBJ2-1,TRBD2
CASSPGLAAETQYF,TRBV6-2/TRBV6-3,TRBJ2-5,TRBD2
CASSESIVGQGAYEQYF,TRBV10-2,TRBJ2-7,TRBD1
CASSNFDTQYF,TRBV3-1,TRBJ2-3,-
CSVVPAASSYNEQFF,TRBV29-1,TRBJ2-1,-
CSVEPRAGERMGTDTQYF,TRBV29-1,TRBJ2-3,TRBD2
CASSLVRTSGISYEQYF,TRBV7-2,TRBJ2-7,TRBD2
CASSPSGLAETQYF,TRBV5-1,TRBJ2-5,TRBD2
CASSEGVDPFKGEQFF,TRBV2,TRBJ2-1,-
CASSTTGFKDTQYF,TRBV7-3,TRBJ2-3,TRBD1
CASSLSSGGADTQYF,TRBV5-1,TRBJ2-3,TRBD2
CASSHSPGLGTSTDTQYF,TRBV28,TRBJ2-3,-
CASSTSRSGREQFF,TRBV12-3/TRBV12-4,TRBJ2-1,-
CCARDPLAGVRGDTQYF,TRBV20-1,TRBJ2-3,TRBD2
CATSREAGGTTEAFF,TRBV15,TRBJ1-1,-
CSALKTGSTGELFF,TRBV20-1,TRBJ2-2,-